The 14 T cell receptor beta chains below all came from one sample that was sequenced in a study of response to subunit inactivated influenza vaccine. TCRdb re-called the RT-PCR reads through MiXCR, storing one row per CDR3 protein. The data contain hundreds of thousands of distinct CDR3 sequences, about 11% of them singletons. This sample was shared with a second study, whose subject was T cells expressing NK-cell markers. As that study records: TCR beta cDNA was generated via 5'RACE template switching incorporating UMIs.

This sample comprised PBMCs from blood, obtained on the day of vaccination. The receptor set was obtained from a man aged 50 to 60 who received an inactivated influenza vaccine.

The chain links TRBV9 to TRBJ2-2, with D perhaps matching TRBD1 (6 bases). CDR1 SGDLS and CDR2 YYNGEE come from the germline V gene. V dropped 6 bases and J dropped 3 bases, with 12 bases sitting between them. This CDR3 has 14 amino acids. The CDR3 DNA reads TGTGCCAGCAACAAAGGACAGTACACCGGGGAGCTGTTTTTT. It codes for CASNKGQYTGELFF.

This clonotype was recorded a few times. The chain combines TRBV20-1 with TRBJ2-3; tentatively, D is TRBD1 or TRBD2 (6 bases each). Germline V lookup: CDR1 DFQATT, CDR2 SNEGSKA (reference sequence). Trimming removed 1 base from V and 4 bases from J, with 15 bases in between. The CDR3 has 15 amino acids. CDR3 coding DNA: TGCAGTGCTAGAGCATTCCGGGGGCTATCAGATACGCAGTATTTT. This codes for CSARAFRGLSDTQYF.

This clonotype was counted ten times or more. The chain recombines TRBV11-2 with TRBJ1-1; D may be TRBD1 (6 bases). The CDR3 spans 12 residues. Between the trimmed V and J ends, which lost 3 bases and 5 bases, there was a span of 7 bases. Germline V gene lookup returns CDR1 SGHAT and CDR2 FQNNGV. In nucleotides, the CDR3 is TGTGCCAGCAGCTTGGGGGCGACTGAAGCTTTCTTT. Protein: CASSLGATEAFF.

This clonotype was recorded many times. The V call is TRBV12-3 or TRBV12-4, the J call TRBJ2-1; D possibly corresponds to TRBD1 (6 bases). This CDR3 has 14 amino acids. V was pared by 3 bases and J by 6 bases, with 12 bases between. The CDR3 is CASSFGGLGNEQFF. CDR3 bases: TGTGCCAGCAGTTTTGGGGGCCTTGGCAATGAGCAGTTCTTC.

This clonotype appeared a few times. The V call is TRBV4-3, the J call TRBJ1-2, with D uncertain. From germline, CDR1 is LGHNA and CDR2 YSLEER. The CDR3 length is 13 residues. The V end was cut by 0 bases, the J end by 8 bases, with 10 bases between. The CDR3 here is CASSQEPSRGYTF. DNA for the CDR3: TGCGCCAGCAGCCAAGAGCCGTCTAGAGGCTACACCTTC.

In this sample, this clonotype turned up many times. The chain combines TRBV18 with TRBJ2-1, with D possibly matching TRBD1 (6 bases). This CDR3 has 14 amino acids. Germline V lookup: CDR1 KGHSH, CDR2 LQKENI. Trimming cost V 3 bases and J 4 bases, with 10 bases left between them. The CDR3 nucleotides are TGTGCCAGCTCACCTGACAGGAGTTACAATGAGCAGTTCTTC. Translating gives CASSPDRSYNEQFF.

This clonotype appeared a few times. This sequence joins TRBV20-1 and TRBJ2-5; D gene unclear. The CDR3 runs to 12 residues. Trimming stripped 3 bases from V and 2 bases from J, with 7 bases between. CDR1 and CDR2 from the germline V gene are DFQATT and SNEGSKA (reference sequence). The DNA of the CDR3 is TGCAGTGCTAGTCGAAGGCAAGAGACCCAGTACTTC. Translated: CSASRRQETQYF.

This clonotype was recorded a few times. The rearrangement uses TRBV7-2 and TRBJ2-7; 11 bases fit TRBD2. This CDR3 comprises 17 residues. The germline V gene encodes CDR1 SGHTA and CDR2 FQGNSA. V trimming: 3 bases; J trimming: 0 bases; junction bases outside the gene matches: 7. The CDR3: CASSFALAGGSSYEQYF. CDR3 in DNA: TGTGCCAGCAGCTTCGCCCTAGCGGGGGGCAGCTCCTACGAGCAGTACTTC.

The chain employs TRBV9 and TRBJ2-2, with a weak D call TRBD2 (5 bases). The CDR3 has 14 residues. V was clipped by 8 bases and J by 3 bases, with 14 bases between them. Germline-derived CDR1 and CDR2 are SGDLS and YYNGEE. The chain's CDR3 is CASRSGSDTGELFF. As DNA, the CDR3 is TGTGCCAGTAGGTCGGGGTCGGACACCGGGGAGCTGTTTTTT.

The sample holds a few counts of this clonotype. V gene TRBV7-2 combines with J gene TRBJ2-5, with 10 bases fitting TRBD2. After removal of 3 bases from V and 4 bases from J, the junction contained 8 bases not matched to a gene. Germline V gives CDR1 SGHTA, CDR2 FQGNSA. This CDR3 region has 16 residues. CDR3 sequence: CASSFMASGSRETQYF. For the CDR3, the DNA is TGTGCCAGCAGCTTCATGGCTAGCGGGAGCAGAGAGACCCAGTACTTC. Based on the CDR3 plus reference TRBV7-2 and TRBJ2-5, the full variable domain is GAGVSQSPSNKVTEKGKDVELRCDPISGHTALYWYRQSLGQGLEFLIYFQGNSAPDKSGLPSDRFSAERTGGSVSTLTIQRTQQEDSAVYLCASSFMASGSRETQYFGPGTRLLVL.

The chain carries TRBV4-3 and TRBJ2-2; D unclear. CDR3 length: 15 residues. V dropped 1 base and J dropped 7 bases, with 13 bases sitting between them. Germline V CDR1 and CDR2: LGHNA, YSLEER. CDR3: CASSQGVGGRGELFF. The CDR3 DNA reads as TGCGCCAGCAGCCAAGGCGTAGGCGGTCGCGGGGAGCTGTTTTTT.

This rearrangement joins TRBV28 to TRBJ2-3, with 8 bases fitting TRBD2. J was trimmed by 3 bases and V by 5 bases; bases with no gene match: 4. This CDR3 has 14 amino acids. CDR1 and CDR2 from the germline V gene are MDHEN and SYDVKM. CDR3 protein: CASSRSGTTDTQYF. The CDR3 bases are TGTGCCAGCAGTCGTAGCGGGACTACAGATACGCAGTATTTT. Full variable domain (remainder filled in from reference TRBV28 and TRBJ2-3): DVKVTQSSRYLVKRTGEKVFLECVQDMDHENMFWYRQDPGLGLRLIYFSYDVKMKEKGDIPEGYSVSREKKERFSLILESASTNQTSMYLCASSRSGTTDTQYFGPGTRLTVL.

This clonotype was seen at least ten times. CDR3 region: CSLRGPSLGDTQYF. Here the CDR3 DNA reads TGCAGCCTCAGGGGGCCCTCGTTGGGAGATACGCAGTATTTT. V gene TRBV29-1 combines with J gene TRBJ2-3; TRBD1 matches at 8 bases. Germline V lookup: CDR1 SQVTM, CDR2 ANQGSEA. V was clipped by 8 bases and J by 5 bases; unmatched bases: 12. This CDR3 comprises 14 residues.

The rearrangement joins TRBV5-1 to TRBJ2-1; 12 bases map to TRBD2. The CDR3 is 15 residues long. Germline V lookup: CDR1 SGHRS, CDR2 YFSETQ. After removal of 4 bases from V and 4 bases from J, the junction contained 3 bases not matched to a gene. CDR3 bases: TGCGCCAGCAGCATAACTAGCGGGGGGTACAATGAGCAGTTCTTC. Amino acids: CASSITSGGYNEQFF.